This T cell receptor beta chain emerged from a study of T cell repertoires in cytomegalovirus infection. Study-level results: Using cumulative public TCR beta family frequency, the authors identified those who carried CMV together with the relevant HLA. Dominating the ex vivo response were HLA-C-restricted CMV-specific TCR beta clonotypes.

Trimming shortened V by 2 bases and J by 6 bases, and 4 bases separated the two germline ends. Germline V gene data show CDR1 as SGHVS and CDR2 as FQNEAQ. This CDR3 contains 11 residues. Each CDR3 protein gets one entry after TCRdb re-called the reads with MiXCR. The table lists roughly 730,000 distinct CDR3 sequences, 33% of them singletons. The table lists this clonotype with many counts. Its specificity is unknown. The clonotype was recovered from a human donor in good health (CMV status not recorded). Some clones in this sample may be carry-over from other donors' samples. The sample in question was cultured PBMCs, obtained from culture after CMV antigen stimulation. The rearrangement joins TRBV7-8 to TRBJ1-1; D is uncertain. CDR3 coding DNA: TGTGCCAGCAGCTTATTCTCTGAAGCTTTCTTT. Its protein product is CASSLFSEAFF.